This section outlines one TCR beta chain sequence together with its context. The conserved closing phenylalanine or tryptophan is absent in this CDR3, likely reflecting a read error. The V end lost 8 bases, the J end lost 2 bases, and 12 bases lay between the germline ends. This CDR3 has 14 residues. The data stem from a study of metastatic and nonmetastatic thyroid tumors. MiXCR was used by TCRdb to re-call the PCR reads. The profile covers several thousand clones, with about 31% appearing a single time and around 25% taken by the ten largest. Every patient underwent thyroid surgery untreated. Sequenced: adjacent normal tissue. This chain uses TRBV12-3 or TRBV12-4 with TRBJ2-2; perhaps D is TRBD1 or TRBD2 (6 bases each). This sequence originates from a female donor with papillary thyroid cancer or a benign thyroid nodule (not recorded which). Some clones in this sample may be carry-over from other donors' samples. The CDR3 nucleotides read TGTGCCAGCCGCCGGGGGCCCAACACCGGGGAGCTGTTTTGT. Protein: CASRRGPNTGELFC.